Listed here are 26 T cell receptor beta chains from one sample, sequenced in a study of blood T cell repertoires in COVID-19. Method: immunoSEQ multiplex PCR; TCRdb's copy keeps in-frame clones and lacks some. Of roughly 200,000 clones in the sample, approximately 80% were seen once. The sequenced sample was peripheral blood. The receptors here all came from a woman aged 40 to 49 with COVID-19, enrolled during active disease.

The chain uses TRBV24-1 and TRBJ2-5; a possible D gene is TRBD2 (5 bases). CDR1 KGHDR and CDR2 SFDVKD come from the germline V gene. The length of the CDR3 is 15 residues. V lost 1 base and J lost 5, with 13 bases in between. The CDR3 loop is CATSDFSLARETQYF. CDR3 bases: TGTGCCACCAGTGATTTCAGTCTAGCCCGGGAGACCCAGTACTTC.

The CDR3, as DNA: TGTGCCAGCAGTTATTTGGCCAGGGGAGTTACTAATGAAAAACTGTTTTTT. Its translation: CASSYLARGVTNEKLFF. The rearrangement links TRBV28 to TRBJ1-4, with D perhaps matching TRBD1 (6 bases). Trimming took off 4 bases at V and 2 bases at J, with 17 bases between the two ends. The length of the CDR3 is 17 residues. The germline CDR1 and CDR2 sequences are MDHEN and SYDVKM.

This sequence joins TRBV3-1 (or the pseudogene TRBV3-2) and TRBJ1-2, with 7 bases identical to TRBD1. The CDR3 consists of 15 residues. Germline V lookup: CDR1 LGHDT, CDR2 YNNKEL (reference sequence). The junction had 6 bases not matched to a gene; V was cut back by 3 bases and J by 2 bases. The CDR3 DNA reads as TGTGCCAGCAGCCACAACAGGGGTCAGAACTATGGCTACACCTTC. The encoded protein is CASSHNRGQNYGYTF.

The CDR3 loop is CASSSLGGAGGLFF. The DNA of the CDR3 is TGTGCCAGCAGTTCCTTAGGCGGGGCAGGGGGACTGTTTTTT. The chain recombines TRBV6-6 with TRBJ2-2; D is perhaps TRBD1 (7 bases). Trimming cost V 4 bases and J 14 bases, with 20 bases left between them. Per the germline V gene, CDR1 is MNHNY and CDR2 is SVGAGI (reference sequence). The CDR3 length is 14 residues.

The genes are TRBV10-2 and TRBJ2-4; D may be TRBD2 (7 bases). With 3 bases removed from V and 8 bases from J, the gap between germline ends came to 17 bases. Germline V gene data show CDR1 as WSHSY and CDR2 as SAAADI. The CDR3 spans 15 residues. As DNA, the CDR3 is TGCGCCAGCAGTGATTCGGCGCAGGGGAGGGACATTCAGTACTTC. It encodes CASSDSAQGRDIQYF.

V is TRBV6-1 and J is TRBJ1-2; TRBD1 might be the D (5 bases). The CDR3 covers 14 residues. Trimming stripped 1 base from V and 6 bases from J, with 12 bases between. Germline CDR1 is MNHNS and CDR2 is SASEGT. The CDR3 here is CASSEVLPGNGYTF. The CDR3, as DNA: TGTGCCAGCAGTGAAGTCTTACCAGGGAATGGCTACACCTTC.

This sequence joins TRBV9 and TRBJ2-2, with D perhaps TRBD1 (5 bases). The CDR3 has 12 amino acids. Germline V gene sequence: CDR1 SGDLS, CDR2 YYNGEE. Trimming shortened V by 9 bases and J by 0 bases, and 6 bases separated the two germline ends. In DNA, the CDR3 is TGTGCCACGACAGCGAACACCGGGGAGCTGTTTTTT. Translated, it gives CATTANTGELFF.

The chain has TRBV14 and TRBJ2-2; tentatively, D is TRBD1 (6 bases). The V end was cut by 3 bases, the J end by 5 bases, with 10 bases between. This CDR3 has 14 residues. Per germline, CDR1 SGHDN and CDR2 FVKESK. This CDR3 reads CASSHVQGTGELFF. In nucleotides, the CDR3 is TGTGCCAGCAGCCATGTCCAGGGGACCGGGGAGCTGTTTTTT.

Of note for this clone: At the DNA level, this CDR3 is encoded by other sequences in the same sample as well. The rearrangement uses TRBV18 and TRBJ2-5; D gene ambiguous. CDR3 length equals 13 residues. The V gene lost 3 bases and the J gene lost 3 bases, with 8 bases spanning the gap. The germline V gene has CDR1 KGHSH and CDR2 LQKENI. The CDR3 region has the DNA TGTGCCAGCTCACCCAGACGGGAAGAGACCCAGTACTTC. It is translated as CASSPRREETQYF.

The chain combines TRBV28 with TRBJ1-6; D is ambiguous. The CDR3 contains 14 residues. The V end was cut by 5 bases, the J end by 5 bases, with 10 bases between. Per germline, CDR1 MDHEN and CDR2 SYDVKM. CDR3 nucleotides: TGTGCCAGCAGTAGGAGGGCCGATAATTCACCCCTCCACTTT. It encodes CASSRRADNSPLHF. The whole variable domain, filled in from reference TRBV28 and TRBJ1-6, reads DVKVTQSSRYLVKRTGEKVFLECVQDMDHENMFWYRQDPGLGLRLIYFSYDVKMKEKGDIPEGYSVSREKKERFSLILESASTNQTSMYLCASSRRADNSPLHFGNGTRLTVT.

Only a few counts were recorded for this clone. J is TRBJ1-5 and V is TRBV28; D ambiguous. V was shortened by 7 bases and J by 0 bases, with 10 bases between the two germline ends. Germline V gene sequence: CDR1 MDHEN, CDR2 SYDVKM. The CDR3 contains 14 residues. The CDR3 here is CASTRGYSNQPQHF. In DNA form, the CDR3 reads TGTGCCAGCACCCGGGGTTATAGCAATCAGCCCCAGCATTTT.

The chain has TRBV24-1 and TRBJ2-1; D not certain. With 4 bases removed from V and 5 bases from J, the gap between germline ends came to 8 bases. There are 13 residues in the CDR3. Per the germline V gene, CDR1 is KGHDR and CDR2 is SFDVKD. In DNA form, the CDR3 reads TGTGCCACCAGTGACCCTATCCACAATGAGCAGTTCTTC. Encoded protein: CATSDPIHNEQFF.

In its sample, this clone was seen once. The rearrangement links TRBV15 to TRBJ2-5; D may be TRBD1 (6 bases). CDR1 is LNHNV, CDR2 YYDKDF, per germline (reference sequence). This CDR3 is 14 amino acids long. Trimming removed 4 bases at V and 5 bases at J, with 14 bases between. For the CDR3, the DNA is TGTGCCACCAGCACTTCAGGGGTAATGGAGACCCAGTACTTC. It codes for CATSTSGVMETQYF.

The CDR3 is CASSIGQGKAFF. The DNA of the CDR3 is TGTGCCAGCAGTATTGGACAGGGGAAAGCTTTCTTT. The chain is built from TRBV7-6 and TRBJ1-1, with TRBD1 identical over 9 bases. V shed 6 bases and J 9 bases; nucleotides not matched to a gene: 5. This CDR3 contains 12 residues. Germline CDR1 reads SGHVS; CDR2 reads FNYEAQ.

This rearrangement joins TRBV11-3 to TRBJ2-2, with TRBD1 matching over 9 bases. J lost 7 bases, V lost 5 bases, and 8 bases had no gene match. The CDR3 totals 15 residues. The germline gives CDR1 SGHNT, CDR2 YENEEA. The CDR3 DNA is TGTGCCAGCAGCACAGGACAGGGGAGAGGCGGGGAGCTGTTTTTT. Translated, it gives CASSTGQGRGGELFF.

The rearrangement links TRBV3-1 (or the pseudogene TRBV3-2) to TRBJ1-1; 9 nucleotides align to TRBD1. CDR1 is LGHDT and CDR2 is YNNKEL in the germline V gene (reference sequence). The CDR3 spans 17 residues. The V and J ends lost 0 bases and 4 bases, in that order; junction bases with no gene match: 9. The CDR3 sequence: CASSQDRGTGRITEAFF. CDR3 sequence (DNA): TGTGCCAGCAGCCAAGATAGAGGGACAGGGAGAATCACTGAAGCTTTCTTT.

V usage is TRBV18 and J usage is TRBJ2-3, with 8 bases aligning to TRBD2. The V gene end was trimmed by 1 base and the J gene end by 1 base; junction bases not matched to a gene: 1. The CDR3 length is 15 residues. The germline V gene encodes CDR1 KGHSH and CDR2 LQKENI. The CDR3: CASSPLLAGTDTQYF. The CDR3, as DNA: TGTGCCAGCTCACCACTACTAGCGGGCACAGATACGCAGTATTTT.

The chain joins TRBV6-5 to TRBJ1-1, with D maybe TRBD1 (5 bases). Germline CDR1 and CDR2: MNHEY and SVGAGI. This CDR3 has 13 amino acids. Trimming removed 2 bases at V and 8 bases at J, with 12 bases between. This CDR3 reads CASSYTLNREAFF. For the CDR3, the DNA is TGTGCCAGCAGTTACACTCTCAACAGGGAAGCTTTCTTT.

The chain combines TRBV7-9 with TRBJ2-1; 8 bases align to TRBD2. After removal of 5 bases from V and 0 bases from J, the junction contained 15 bases not matched to a gene. The CDR3 totals 19 residues. The V gene's germline CDR1 is SEHNR and CDR2 FQNEAQ (reference sequence). This chain's CDR3 is CASSHTGVSGATSYNEQFF. For the CDR3, the DNA is TGTGCCAGCAGCCACACAGGCGTTAGCGGGGCAACCTCCTACAATGAGCAGTTCTTC.

The chain combines TRBV29-1 with TRBJ2-5; D may be TRBD2 (5 bases). This CDR3 comprises 12 residues. Germline CDR1 reads SQVTM; CDR2 reads ANQGSEA. Trimming stripped 4 bases from V and 3 bases from J, with 9 bases between. Written as DNA, the CDR3 is TGCAGCGTTGTAGCCGGGGAAGAGACCCAGTACTTC. Translation gives CSVVAGEETQYF.

The gene calls are TRBV14 and TRBJ2-7, with TRBD2 matching over 7 bases. CDR3 length: 13 amino acids. Trimming took 4 bases from V and 2 from J; bases not matched to a gene: 2. In germline, CDR1 is SGHDN, CDR2 FVKESK. CDR3 bases: TGTGCCAGCAGCCTAGGACTAGCCTACGAGCAGTACGTC. This gives the protein CASSLGLAYEQYV.

The chain is built from TRBV5-8 and TRBJ2-6, with D perhaps TRBD1 (6 bases). The CDR3 is made up of 18 amino acids. V was pared by 3 bases and J by 2 bases, with 18 bases between. Germline lookup yields CDR1 SGHTS and CDR2 YDEGEE. This chain's CDR3 is CASSWLAGAGTGANVLTF. Here the CDR3 DNA reads TGTGCCAGCAGCTGGTTGGCAGGGGCAGGCACTGGGGCCAACGTCCTGACTTTC. Based on the CDR3 plus reference TRBV5-8 and TRBJ2-6, the full variable domain is EAGVTQSPTHLIKTRGQQATLRCSPISGHTSVYWYQQALGLGLQFLLWYDEGEERNRGNFPPRFSGRQFPNYSSELNVNALELEDSALYLCASSWLAGAGTGANVLTFGAGSRLTVL.

The chain links TRBV19 to TRBJ2-1, with TRBD2 identical over 7 bases. J was trimmed by 2 bases and V by 5 bases; bases with no gene match: 9. CDR1 and CDR2 from the germline V gene are LNHDA and SQIVND (reference sequence). CDR3 length: 16 amino acids. The CDR3 sequence is CASSLGGAGAYNEQFF. CDR3 DNA sequence: TGTGCCAGTAGTCTAGGTGGGGCGGGGGCCTACAATGAGCAGTTCTTC.

In DNA form, the CDR3 reads TGTGCCAGCACCAATTCCGTCGGGACAGGGCCTAAGCAGTACGTC. Its protein is CASTNSVGTGPKQYV. J is TRBJ2-7 and V is TRBV2, with 9 nucleotides matching TRBD1. The CDR3 extends over 15 amino acids. Unmatched junction bases numbered 15, after V lost 7 bases and J lost 8 bases. Germline-derived CDR1 and CDR2 are SNHLY and FYNNEI.

The V gene is TRBV10-2, the J gene TRBJ2-7; TRBD2 agrees at 9 bases. Trimming cost V 1 base and J 6 bases; bases outside gene matches: 7. The CDR3 is 15 residues long. Germline V gene sequence: CDR1 WSHSY, CDR2 SAAADI. The CDR3 DNA reads as TGCGCCAGCAGTGAGTACCCTAGCGGGGATCCCGAGCAGTACTTC. This sequence encodes CASSEYPSGDPEQYF.

The rearrangement uses TRBV24-1 and TRBJ2-7; 10 bases are a match to TRBD2. CDR1 is KGHDR and CDR2 is SFDVKD in the germline V gene. The CDR3 extends over 17 amino acids. Trimming took 3 bases from V and 2 from J; bases not matched to a gene: 9. CDR3 protein: CATSDRNSGRFAYEQYF. As DNA, the CDR3 is TGTGCCACCAGTGATCGGAATAGCGGGAGGTTCGCCTACGAGCAGTACTTC.